What follows are 7 T cell receptor gamma chains derived from one specimen sequenced in a study of gamma delta lymphoproliferative disorders and STAT genes. TCRdb ran CATT on the multiplex PCR reads. The repertoire holds more than 1,500 gamma-chain clones, about 10% seen once, with about 37% in the top ten. Sequencing used genomic DNA taken from PBMCs of patients and controls. The sample comprised blood. The receptors shown here come from a human donor in good health.

This clone rates as medium-sized. The chain combines TRGV5 with TRGJ1 or TRGJ2. The J gene, missing from TCRdb, was assigned here through DNA to germline matching. From germline, CDR1 is VINAFY and CDR2 YDVSNSKD. The CDR3 loop spans 15 amino acids. Germline trimming cut 0 bases from V and 1 base from J; bases unmatched to any gene: 6. The CDR3 is CATWDRIFNYYKKLF. In nucleotides, the CDR3 is TGTGCCACCTGGGACAGGATTTTCAATTATTATAAGAAACTCTTT.

By sample fraction, this clone is medium-sized (0.01 to 0.1%). The genes are TRGV10 and TRGJ1 or TRGJ2. Since TCRdb gives no J gene, matching the DNA to germline was used here to assign it. TRGV10 is identified as an open reading frame with a role that is uncertain. V lost 8 bases, J lost 5 bases, and 4 bases stayed unmatched. The CDR3 length is 11 residues. This CDR3 reads CAAWDHYKKLF. CDR3 sequence (DNA): TGTGCTGCGTGGGATCATTATAAGAAACTCTTT.

Within the sample, this clone is medium-sized. This same CDR3 is encoded by further DNA sequences in the sample. This chain connects TRGV2 to TRGJ1 or TRGJ2. Assignment of the J gene here rests on matching the DNA to germline, because TCRdb gives none. This CDR3 spans 14 amino acids. V lost 1 base and J lost 0; bases outside the gene matches: 3. Germline-derived CDR1 and CDR2 are EGSNGY and YDSYNSKV. DNA of the CDR3: TGTGCCACCTGGGACGGCCGGAATTATTATAAGAAACTCTTT. Amino acids: CATWDGRNYYKKLF.

This clone is labeled hyperexpanded (1% or more). The chain links TRGV3 to TRGJP1. Since TCRdb gives no J gene, matching the DNA to germline was used here to assign it. There are 18 residues in the CDR3. Losses at the gene ends were 1 base for V and 2 bases for J; bases not matched to a gene: 13. CDR1 is VTNTFY and CDR2 is YDVSTARD in the germline V gene (reference sequence). DNA of the CDR3: TGTGCCACCTGGGACAGAAAGAGTGGGGGAACCACTGGTTGGTTCAAGATATTT. It translates to CATWDRKSGGTTGWFKIF.

By share, this clone ranks as medium-sized. CDR3 sequence: CALWEGGYKKLF. CDR3 DNA: TGTGCCTTGTGGGAGGGCGGCTATAAGAAACTCTTT. The chain employs TRGV9 and TRGJ1 or TRGJ2. TCRdb lists no J gene, so it was determined here by aligning the DNA to germline. Germline V CDR1 and CDR2: GITISATS, ISYDGTV (reference sequence). The CDR3 contains 12 residues. With V trimmed by 2 bases and J by 7 bases, 5 bases remained unmatched.

This clone counts as medium-sized. The rearrangement links TRGV9 to TRGJ1 or TRGJ2. TCRdb lists no J gene, so it was determined here by aligning the DNA to germline. V shed 3 bases and J 3 bases; nucleotides not matched to a gene: 14. CDR3 length: 16 amino acids. CDR1 and CDR2 from the germline V gene are GITISATS and ISYDGTV (reference sequence). CDR3 bases: TGTGCCTTGTGGGAGAGCACCCAATCGGGTTATTATAAGAAACTCTTT. Its protein product is CALWESTQSGYYKKLF.

By its share, this clone is medium-sized. The rearrangement joins TRGV2 to TRGJP2. Here the J gene was assigned by germline matching of the DNA, as TCRdb has none. The CDR3 loop spans 14 amino acids. The V and J ends lost 1 base and 10 bases, in that order; junction bases with no gene match: 9. Germline CDR1 and CDR2: EGSNGY and YDSYNSKV. The CDR3 region has the DNA TGTGCCACCTGGGACGGCCGGTGGGGTTGGATCAAGACGTTT. Translating gives CATWDGRWGWIKTF.